This T cell receptor beta chain was observed in a study of cytomegalovirus exposure and HLA in healthy donors. Study at large: Earlier findings included 117 million unique TCR beta sequences obtained from 170 million or so T cells.

These donors, healthy bone marrow donors, were studied. PCR was performed using 60 Vbeta and 13 Jbeta primers. Method: immunoSEQ multiplex PCR; TCRdb's copy keeps in-frame clones and lacks some. The data show 150,000 to 200,000 clones, about 65% seen once. Per the germline V gene, CDR1 is MGHRA and CDR2 is YSYEKL. V lost 8 bases, J lost 7 bases, and 11 bases stayed unmatched. The length of the CDR3 is 15 residues. Sequenced input: PBMCs. The receptor's source is a man aged 35 to 55 in good health and CMV-seropositive. This chain links TRBV4-1 with TRBJ2-2; 9 bases map to TRBD2. CDR3 nucleotide sequence: TGCGCCAGCTCCGCGAGCGGGGGGAGGGACGGGGAGCTGTTTTTT. Amino acids: CASSASGGRDGELFF.